Listed below are T cell receptor beta chains from one sample, sequenced in a study of T cells in Graves' hyperthyroidism and ophthalmopathy. TCRdb re-called the multiplex PCR reads through MiXCR, storing one row per CDR3 protein. This table has about 480,000 distinct CDR3 sequences, 13% to 15% appearing once. Sequencing used blood. Receptors originate from a woman aged 18-29 years with Graves' hyperthyroidism. Each CDR3 is given with its conserved first and last residue. Fields, in order: D gene, CDR3 length, J gene, V gene, clone size, CDR3 protein, CDR3 DNA. The D gene is left open where the match is weak. Part of the rows lack a size; the others show once, few, many or a class for expanded clones.

D gene: .; CDR3 length: 16; J gene: TRBJ2-1; V gene: TRBV28; clone size: many; CDR3 protein: CASSFSAGGGGNEQFF; CDR3 DNA: TGTGCCAGCAGTTTTTCGGCAGGGGGAGGCGGGAATGAGCAGTTCTTC
D gene: .; CDR3 length: 15; J gene: TRBJ2-3; V gene: TRBV19; clone size: many; CDR3 protein: CASSIGTTGTDTQYF; CDR3 DNA: TGTGCCAGTAGTATAGGGACTACCGGCACAGATACGCAGTATTTT
D gene: TRBD2; CDR3 length: 16; J gene: TRBJ2-1; V gene: TRBV12-3/TRBV12-4; clone size: many; CDR3 protein: CASRTPGLAAYNEQFF; CDR3 DNA: TGTGCCAGCAGAACACCGGGACTAGCGGCGTACAATGAGCAGTTCTTC
D gene: TRBD1; CDR3 length: 15; J gene: TRBJ1-3; V gene: TRBV10-3; clone size: many; CDR3 protein: CAISATGGSGNTIYF; CDR3 DNA: TGTGCCATCAGTGCGACAGGGGGCTCTGGAAACACCATATATTTT
D gene: TRBD2; CDR3 length: 17; J gene: TRBJ2-1; V gene: TRBV2; clone size: many; CDR3 protein: CASSSSGAGGSYNEQFF; CDR3 DNA: TGTGCCAGCAGTAGCTCGGGGGCGGGAGGGTCCTACAATGAGCAGTTCTTC
D gene: TRBD2; CDR3 length: 15; J gene: TRBJ2-1; V gene: TRBV11-1; clone size: .; CDR3 protein: CASSTRLAGGPRMFF; CDR3 DNA: TGTGCCAGCAGCACTAGACTAGCGGGAGGGCCAAGGATGTTCTTC
D gene: .; CDR3 length: 17; J gene: TRBJ2-3; V gene: TRBV20-1; clone size: few; CDR3 protein: CSARGVATGTSTDTQYF; CDR3 DNA: TGCAGTGCTAGAGGTGTAGCGACAGGGACTAGCACAGATACGCAGTATTTT
D gene: .; CDR3 length: 15; J gene: TRBJ2-5; V gene: TRBV10-3; clone size: .; CDR3 protein: CAISESYNVKETQYF; CDR3 DNA: TGTGCCATCAGTGAGTCGTATAACGTAAAAGAGACCCAGTACTTC
D gene: .; CDR3 length: 16; J gene: TRBJ2-1; V gene: TRBV11-3; clone size: many; CDR3 protein: CASSFFGVEGLGEQFF; CDR3 DNA: TGTGCCAGCAGCTTCTTCGGGGTCGAGGGGCTGGGTGAGCAGTTCTTC
D gene: .; CDR3 length: 14; J gene: TRBJ2-1; V gene: TRBV12-3/TRBV12-4; clone size: many; CDR3 protein: CASSPAGSYNEQFF; CDR3 DNA: TGTGCCAGCAGTCCGGCCGGCTCCTACAATGAGCAGTTCTTC
D gene: TRBD2; CDR3 length: 13; J gene: TRBJ2-1; V gene: TRBV20-1; clone size: many; CDR3 protein: CSASLAGRVEQFF; CDR3 DNA: TGCAGTGCTAGTTTAGCGGGAAGGGTCGAGCAGTTCTTC
D gene: TRBD1; CDR3 length: 15; J gene: TRBJ2-1; V gene: TRBV4-1; clone size: many; CDR3 protein: CASSQGTGVYNEQFF; CDR3 DNA: TGCGCCAGCAGCCAAGGGACAGGGGTCTACAATGAGCAGTTCTTC
D gene: TRBD1; CDR3 length: 13; J gene: TRBJ2-1; V gene: TRBV2; clone size: many; CDR3 protein: CASNRGSINEQFF; CDR3 DNA: TGTGCCAGCAACAGGGGCTCAATCAATGAGCAGTTCTTC
D gene: TRBD2; CDR3 length: 16; J gene: TRBJ2-2; V gene: TRBV5-1; clone size: many; CDR3 protein: CASGLAGAPSSGELFF; CDR3 DNA: TGCGCCAGCGGTCTAGCGGGAGCGCCGTCGTCCGGGGAGCTGTTTTTT
D gene: TRBD2; CDR3 length: 14; J gene: TRBJ2-2; V gene: TRBV7-9; clone size: .; CDR3 protein: CASSPSGGQGELFF; CDR3 DNA: TGTGCCAGCAGCCCAAGCGGGGGGCAAGGGGAGCTGTTTTTT
D gene: .; CDR3 length: 13; J gene: TRBJ2-7; V gene: TRBV24-1; clone size: many; CDR3 protein: CATSRGALYEQYF; CDR3 DNA: TGTGCCACCAGTCGTGGGGCACTTTACGAGCAGTACTTC
D gene: .; CDR3 length: 13; J gene: TRBJ1-6; V gene: TRBV30; clone size: many; CDR3 protein: CAWGGEGNSPLHF; CDR3 DNA: TGTGCCTGGGGGGGCGAGGGCAATTCACCCCTCCACTTT
D gene: .; CDR3 length: 17; J gene: TRBJ1-6; V gene: TRBV9; clone size: .; CDR3 protein: CASSVAGTPVGNSPLHF; CDR3 DNA: TGTGCCAGCAGCGTAGCTGGGACCCCGGTAGGAAATTCACCCCTCCACTTT
D gene: .; CDR3 length: 16; J gene: TRBJ1-5; V gene: TRBV2; clone size: many; CDR3 protein: CASSERQGGLGQPQHF; CDR3 DNA: TGTGCCAGCAGTGAACGGCAGGGAGGTTTGGGTCAGCCCCAGCATTTT
D gene: TRBD2; CDR3 length: 19; J gene: TRBJ2-1; V gene: TRBV6-5; clone size: few; CDR3 protein: CASSYRLAGEEGSYNEQFF; CDR3 DNA: TGTGCCAGCAGTTATAGACTAGCGGGAGAAGAAGGCTCCTACAATGAGCAGTTCTTC
D gene: TRBD1; CDR3 length: 16; J gene: TRBJ1-4; V gene: TRBV5-1; clone size: few; CDR3 protein: CASSLAGDRGHEKLFF; CDR3 DNA: TGCGCCAGCAGCTTGGCCGGGGACAGGGGGCATGAAAAACTGTTTTTT
D gene: .; CDR3 length: 16; J gene: TRBJ1-1; V gene: TRBV5-1; clone size: .; CDR3 protein: CASSPRSGQSNTEAFF; CDR3 DNA: TGCGCCAGCAGCCCTCGATCTGGACAATCAAACACTGAAGCTTTCTTT
D gene: TRBD2; CDR3 length: 17; J gene: TRBJ2-3; V gene: TRBV11-2; clone size: many; CDR3 protein: CASSPIASGRRADTQYF; CDR3 DNA: TGTGCCAGCAGCCCGATTGCTAGCGGGAGGAGGGCGGATACGCAGTATTTT
D gene: TRBD1; CDR3 length: 12; J gene: TRBJ1-2; V gene: TRBV29-1; clone size: few; CDR3 protein: CSVDRGRGGYTF; CDR3 DNA: TGCAGCGTCGACAGGGGGCGCGGTGGCTACACCTTC
D gene: .; CDR3 length: 13; J gene: TRBJ2-1; V gene: TRBV7-7; clone size: many; CDR3 protein: CASSPYNAQWQFF; CDR3 DNA: TGTGCCAGCAGCCCATACAACGCCCAATGGCAGTTCTTC
D gene: .; CDR3 length: 13; J gene: TRBJ2-2; V gene: TRBV25-1; clone size: few; CDR3 protein: CASRSEGNGELFF; CDR3 DNA: TGTGCCAGCAGGTCTGAGGGAAACGGGGAGCTGTTTTTT
D gene: .; CDR3 length: 12; J gene: TRBJ1-2; V gene: TRBV20-1; clone size: .; CDR3 protein: CSAREAGTGYTF; CDR3 DNA: TGCAGTGCTAGAGAGGCAGGGACTGGCTACACCTTC
D gene: TRBD2; CDR3 length: 15; J gene: TRBJ2-5; V gene: TRBV20-1; clone size: many; CDR3 protein: CSAGRTSGSRETQYF; CDR3 DNA: TGCAGTGCTGGGCGGACTAGCGGGAGCCGCGAGACCCAGTACTTC
D gene: .; CDR3 length: 15; J gene: TRBJ1-1; V gene: TRBV7-2; clone size: many; CDR3 protein: CASSLRNRVNTEAFF; CDR3 DNA: TGTGCCAGCAGCTTACGGAACAGGGTCAACACTGAAGCTTTCTTT
D gene: .; CDR3 length: 11; J gene: TRBJ2-1; V gene: TRBV24-1; clone size: .; CDR3 protein: CATIEGNEQFF; CDR3 DNA: TGTGCCACCATAGAGGGGAATGAGCAGTTCTTC
D gene: TRBD1; CDR3 length: 14; J gene: TRBJ2-7; V gene: TRBV6-5; clone size: many; CDR3 protein: CASSYDRDSYEQYF; CDR3 DNA: TGTGCCAGCAGTTACGACCGGGACAGCTACGAGCAGTACTTC
D gene: .; CDR3 length: 15; J gene: TRBJ2-1; V gene: TRBV7-3; clone size: few; CDR3 protein: CASSLTGTPKDEQFF; CDR3 DNA: TGTGCCAGCAGCTTAACGGGGACACCAAAGGATGAGCAGTTCTTC
D gene: TRBD1; CDR3 length: 15; J gene: TRBJ1-2; V gene: TRBV19; clone size: .; CDR3 protein: CASSIRGQGPGGYTF; CDR3 DNA: TGTGCCAGTAGTATTAGGGGACAGGGGCCGGGTGGCTACACCTTC
D gene: .; CDR3 length: 16; J gene: TRBJ2-1; V gene: TRBV6-1; clone size: .; CDR3 protein: CASILGAASSYNEQFF; CDR3 DNA: TGTGCCAGCATCCTGGGGGCAGCAAGCTCCTACAATGAGCAGTTCTTC
D gene: TRBD2; CDR3 length: 16; J gene: TRBJ2-1; V gene: TRBV3-1; clone size: many; CDR3 protein: CASSPTSGSAYNEQFF; CDR3 DNA: TGTGCCAGCAGCCCGACTAGCGGGAGCGCCTACAATGAGCAGTTCTTC
D gene: .; CDR3 length: 14; J gene: TRBJ1-5; V gene: TRBV12-3/TRBV12-4; clone size: many; CDR3 protein: CASSLSRSNQPQHF; CDR3 DNA: TGTGCCAGCAGTTTAAGCAGAAGCAATCAGCCCCAGCATTTT
D gene: .; CDR3 length: 17; J gene: TRBJ1-2; V gene: TRBV3-1; clone size: many; CDR3 protein: CASSQDRLPVFSRGYTF; CDR3 DNA: TGTGCCAGCAGCCAAGATCGACTCCCCGTGTTTAGTAGGGGCTACACCTTC
D gene: .; CDR3 length: 14; J gene: TRBJ1-1; V gene: TRBV27; clone size: many; CDR3 protein: CASSLWRGGTEAFF; CDR3 DNA: TGTGCCAGCAGTTTATGGAGGGGTGGCACTGAAGCTTTCTTT
D gene: .; CDR3 length: 16; J gene: TRBJ1-2; V gene: TRBV7-6; clone size: .; CDR3 protein: CASSLLPGRDNYGYTF; CDR3 DNA: TGTGCCAGCAGCTTGCTCCCGGGACGGGACAACTATGGCTACACCTTC
D gene: .; CDR3 length: 15; J gene: TRBJ1-5; V gene: TRBV19; clone size: .; CDR3 protein: CASRFNRENNQPQHF; CDR3 DNA: TGTGCCAGCCGGTTTAACAGGGAAAACAATCAGCCCCAGCATTTT
D gene: .; CDR3 length: 13; J gene: TRBJ2-7; V gene: TRBV7-6; clone size: few; CDR3 protein: CASSLALDYEQYF; CDR3 DNA: TGTGCCAGCAGCTTAGCGCTAGACTACGAGCAGTACTTC
D gene: .; CDR3 length: 14; J gene: TRBJ2-6; V gene: TRBV6-1; clone size: .; CDR3 protein: CASSAGSGANVLTF; CDR3 DNA: TGTGCCAGCAGTGCGGGTTCTGGGGCCAACGTCCTGACTTTC
D gene: TRBD1; CDR3 length: 15; J gene: TRBJ1-4; V gene: TRBV10-3; clone size: many; CDR3 protein: CAISESGQQNEKLFF; CDR3 DNA: TGTGCCATCAGTGAGTCGGGACAGCAAAATGAAAAACTGTTTTTT
D gene: TRBD1; CDR3 length: 15; J gene: TRBJ2-4; V gene: TRBV7-9; clone size: few; CDR3 protein: CASSTGQGTKNIQYF; CDR3 DNA: TGTGCCAGCAGTACTGGACAGGGAACCAAAAACATTCAGTACTTC
D gene: TRBD1; CDR3 length: 15; J gene: TRBJ2-1; V gene: TRBV12-3/TRBV12-4; clone size: many; CDR3 protein: CASSLPTGGNNEQFF; CDR3 DNA: TGTGCCAGCAGTTTGCCTACAGGGGGCAACAATGAGCAGTTCTTC
D gene: .; CDR3 length: 17; J gene: TRBJ2-3; V gene: TRBV2; clone size: .; CDR3 protein: CASSDGGVAPGTDTQYF; CDR3 DNA: TGTGCCAGCAGTGACGGGGGAGTGGCCCCCGGCACAGATACGCAGTATTTT
D gene: .; CDR3 length: 15; J gene: TRBJ2-3; V gene: TRBV2; clone size: .; CDR3 protein: CASIPRRERTDTQYF; CDR3 DNA: TGTGCCAGCATTCCACGCCGGGAGAGGACAGATACGCAGTATTTT
D gene: .; CDR3 length: 12; J gene: TRBJ2-1; V gene: TRBV12-3/TRBV12-4; clone size: few; CDR3 protein: CASNWAFNEQFF; CDR3 DNA: TGTGCCAGCAATTGGGCCTTCAATGAGCAGTTCTTC
D gene: .; CDR3 length: 14; J gene: TRBJ1-2; V gene: TRBV20-1; clone size: .; CDR3 protein: CSARGGAADYGYTF; CDR3 DNA: TGCAGTGCTAGGGGGGGGGCGGCAGACTATGGCTACACCTTC
D gene: TRBD2; CDR3 length: 18; J gene: TRBJ2-1; V gene: TRBV9; clone size: many; CDR3 protein: CASSATHPGLAGADEQFF; CDR3 DNA: TGTGCCAGCAGCGCCACCCACCCGGGACTAGCGGGAGCCGATGAGCAGTTCTTC
D gene: TRBD1; CDR3 length: 14; J gene: TRBJ1-6; V gene: TRBV29-1; clone size: many; CDR3 protein: CSAVTGGIGSPLHF; CDR3 DNA: TGCAGCGCCGTGACAGGGGGCATCGGTTCACCCCTCCACTTT
D gene: TRBD2; CDR3 length: 14; J gene: TRBJ2-5; V gene: TRBV5-1; clone size: few; CDR3 protein: CASSLTSAQETQYF; CDR3 DNA: TGCGCCAGCAGCTTAACTAGCGCTCAAGAGACCCAGTACTTC
D gene: TRBD1; CDR3 length: 16; J gene: TRBJ1-2; V gene: TRBV11-2; clone size: many; CDR3 protein: CASSLDRTGFNYGYTF; CDR3 DNA: TGTGCCAGCAGCTTAGATCGGACAGGTTTTAACTATGGCTACACCTTC
D gene: .; CDR3 length: 13; J gene: TRBJ2-1; V gene: TRBV2; clone size: many; CDR3 protein: CASSEVSDNEQFF; CDR3 DNA: TGTGCCAGCAGTGAAGTGTCCGACAATGAGCAGTTCTTC
D gene: .; CDR3 length: 16; J gene: TRBJ2-1; V gene: TRBV27; clone size: many; CDR3 protein: CASSLLVGGYYNEQFF; CDR3 DNA: TGTGCCAGCAGTCTCCTGGTAGGCGGATATTACAATGAGCAGTTCTTC
D gene: TRBD2; CDR3 length: 18; J gene: TRBJ2-1; V gene: TRBV19; clone size: many; CDR3 protein: CASSLGLAGGSTYNEQFF; CDR3 DNA: TGTGCCAGCAGCCTGGGACTAGCGGGAGGGTCGACCTACAATGAGCAGTTCTTC
D gene: TRBD1; CDR3 length: 13; J gene: TRBJ2-1; V gene: TRBV27; clone size: few; CDR3 protein: CASLSDDRVGQFF; CDR3 DNA: TGTGCCAGCCTCTCAGACGACAGGGTCGGGCAGTTCTTC